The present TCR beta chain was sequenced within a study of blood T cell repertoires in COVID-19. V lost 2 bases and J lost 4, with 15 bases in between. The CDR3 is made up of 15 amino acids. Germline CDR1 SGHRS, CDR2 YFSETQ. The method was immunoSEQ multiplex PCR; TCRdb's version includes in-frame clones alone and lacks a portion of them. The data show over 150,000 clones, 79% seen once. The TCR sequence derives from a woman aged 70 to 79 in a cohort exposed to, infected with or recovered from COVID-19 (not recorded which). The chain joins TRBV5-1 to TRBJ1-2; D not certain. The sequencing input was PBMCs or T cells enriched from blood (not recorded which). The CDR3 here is CASSFGVRVGYGYTF. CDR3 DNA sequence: TGCGCCAGCAGCTTCGGGGTTCGCGTGGGCTATGGCTACACCTTC.